This record looks at one T cell receptor (beta chain) sequence and its context. This receptor's antigen is unknown. Per-nucleotide qualities are absent, and no much larger clonotype sits a single base away. Library construction relied on the immunoSEQ multiplex PCR assay. TCRdb retrieved this table from immuneACCESS and kept in-frame rearrangements only. Not all clones are present; in checked studies, unresolved V genes account for under half, and no reason is known for the remainder. The sample table holds 35,000 to 55,000 clones, of which about three quarters were seen once. The ten largest clones represent 15% to 20% of the sample. The cysteine opens and the phenylalanine closes a CDR3 of 16 amino acids. The CDR3 DNA has 48 bases and is translated from base 1. CDR1 and CDR2 (LNHDA, SQIVND) derive from the germline V gene (reference sequence). Unmatched junction bases come to 11, with V trimmed by 3 bases and J by 4 bases.

The data were taken from a study of control samples from healthy donors and cancer patients (dated by TCRdb to the early 2020s). What was sequenced was formalin-fixed, paraffin-embedded tissue. This clonotype was sampled from a male donor with melanoma. The chain links TRBV19 with TRBJ1-1; a stretch of 7 junction bases matches TRBD1. The nucleotide sequence reads as follows: TGTGCCAGTAGTATCGGACAGGATCAGGTTACCACTGAAGCTTTCTTT. It specifies CASSIGQDQVTTEAFF.